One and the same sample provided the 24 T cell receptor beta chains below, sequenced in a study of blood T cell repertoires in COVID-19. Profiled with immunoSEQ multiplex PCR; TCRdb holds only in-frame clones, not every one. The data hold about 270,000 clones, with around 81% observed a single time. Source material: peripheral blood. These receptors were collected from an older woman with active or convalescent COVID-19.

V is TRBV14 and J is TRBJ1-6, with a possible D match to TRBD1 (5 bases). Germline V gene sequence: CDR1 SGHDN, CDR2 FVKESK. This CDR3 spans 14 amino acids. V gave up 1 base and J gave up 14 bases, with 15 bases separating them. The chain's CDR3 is CASSQGGAKGALHF. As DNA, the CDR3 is TGTGCCAGCAGCCAAGGTGGGGCGAAAGGGGCCCTCCACTTT.

The CDR3 is CASSLPNGIDTGELFF. DNA for the CDR3: TGTGCCAGCAGCTTGCCAAACGGGATAGACACCGGGGAGCTGTTTTTT. This chain joins TRBV5-5 and TRBJ2-2; perhaps TRBD2 as D (5 bases). Trimming pared 1 base from V and 3 bases from J, leaving 13 bases between. The CDR3 contains 16 residues. CDR1 is SGHKS, CDR2 YYEKEE, per germline (reference sequence).

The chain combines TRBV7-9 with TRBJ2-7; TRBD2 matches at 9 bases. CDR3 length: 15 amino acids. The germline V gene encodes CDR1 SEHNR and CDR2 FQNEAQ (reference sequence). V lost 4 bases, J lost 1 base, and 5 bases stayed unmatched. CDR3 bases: TGTGCCAGCAGCTCCACGGGACTAGCATCCTACGAGCAGTACTTC. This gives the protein CASSSTGLASYEQYF.

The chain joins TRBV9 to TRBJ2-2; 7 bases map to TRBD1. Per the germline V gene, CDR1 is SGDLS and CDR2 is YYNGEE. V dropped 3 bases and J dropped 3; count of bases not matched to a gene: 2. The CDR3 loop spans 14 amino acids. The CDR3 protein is CASSGDRDTGELFF. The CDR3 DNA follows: TGTGCCAGCAGCGGAGACAGGGACACCGGGGAGCTGTTTTTT.

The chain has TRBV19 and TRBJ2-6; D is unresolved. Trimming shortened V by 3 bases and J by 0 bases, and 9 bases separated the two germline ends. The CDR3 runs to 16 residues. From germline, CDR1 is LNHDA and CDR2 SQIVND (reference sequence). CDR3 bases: TGTGCCAGTAGTATCGCCACGCGCTCTGGGGCCAACGTCCTGACTTTC. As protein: CASSIATRSGANVLTF.

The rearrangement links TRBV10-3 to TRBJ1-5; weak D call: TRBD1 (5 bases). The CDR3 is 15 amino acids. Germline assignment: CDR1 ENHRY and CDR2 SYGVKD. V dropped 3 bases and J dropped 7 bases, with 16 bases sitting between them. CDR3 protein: CAISEKEGRGQPQHF. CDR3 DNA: TGTGCCATCAGTGAAAAGGAGGGTCGGGGCCAGCCCCAGCATTTT.

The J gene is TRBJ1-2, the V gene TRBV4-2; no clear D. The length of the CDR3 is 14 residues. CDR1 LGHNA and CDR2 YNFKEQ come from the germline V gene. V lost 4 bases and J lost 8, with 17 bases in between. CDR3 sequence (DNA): TGTGCCAGCAGCCCGGGGATCGAGGTTGGAGGCTACACCTTC. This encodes CASSPGIEVGGYTF.

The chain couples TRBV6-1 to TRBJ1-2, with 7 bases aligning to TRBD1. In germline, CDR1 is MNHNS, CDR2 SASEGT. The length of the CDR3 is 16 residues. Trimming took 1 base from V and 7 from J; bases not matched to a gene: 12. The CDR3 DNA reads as TGTGCCAGCAGTGAAGGATACGGCAGGGGGTGGGTTGGCTACACCTTC. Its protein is CASSEGYGRGWVGYTF.

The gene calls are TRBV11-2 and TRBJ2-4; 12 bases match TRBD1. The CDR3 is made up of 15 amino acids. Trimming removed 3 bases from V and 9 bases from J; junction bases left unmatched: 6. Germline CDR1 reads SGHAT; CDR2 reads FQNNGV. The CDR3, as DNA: TGTGCCAGCAGCTTCGGGACAGGGGGCGAAATCATTCAGTACTTC. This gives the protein CASSFGTGGEIIQYF. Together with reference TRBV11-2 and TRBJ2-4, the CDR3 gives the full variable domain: EAGVAQSPRYKIIEKRQSVAFWCNPISGHATLYWYQQILGQGPKLLIQFQNNGVVDDSQLPKDRFSAERLKGVDSTLKIQPAKLEDSAVYLCASSFGTGGEIIQYFGAGTRLSVL.

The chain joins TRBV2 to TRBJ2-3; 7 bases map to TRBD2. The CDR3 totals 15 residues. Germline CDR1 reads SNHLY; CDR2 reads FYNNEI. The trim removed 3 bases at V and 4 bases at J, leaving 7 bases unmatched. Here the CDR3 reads CASSDAGVSADTQYF. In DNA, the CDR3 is TGTGCCAGCAGTGACGCGGGGGTCAGCGCAGATACGCAGTATTTT.

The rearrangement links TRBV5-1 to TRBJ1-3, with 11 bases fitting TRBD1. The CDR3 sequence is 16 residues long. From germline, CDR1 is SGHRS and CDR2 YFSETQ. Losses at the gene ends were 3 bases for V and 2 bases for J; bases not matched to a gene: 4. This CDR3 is CASSWGTGGTGNTIYF. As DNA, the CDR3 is TGCGCCAGCAGCTGGGGGACAGGGGGTACTGGAAACACCATATATTTT.

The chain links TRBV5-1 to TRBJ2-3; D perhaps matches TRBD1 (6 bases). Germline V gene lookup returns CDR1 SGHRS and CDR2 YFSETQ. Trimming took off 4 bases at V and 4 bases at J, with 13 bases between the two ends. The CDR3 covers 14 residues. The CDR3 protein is CASSINRESDTQYF. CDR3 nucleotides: TGCGCCAGCAGCATAAACAGGGAATCAGATACGCAGTATTTT.

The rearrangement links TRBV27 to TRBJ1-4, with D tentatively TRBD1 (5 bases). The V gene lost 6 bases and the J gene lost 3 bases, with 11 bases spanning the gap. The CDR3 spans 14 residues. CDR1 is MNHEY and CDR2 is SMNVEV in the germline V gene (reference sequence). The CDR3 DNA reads TGTGCCAGCAGGGGGGGGTGGGCTAATGAAAAACTGTTTTTT. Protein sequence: CASRGGWANEKLFF.

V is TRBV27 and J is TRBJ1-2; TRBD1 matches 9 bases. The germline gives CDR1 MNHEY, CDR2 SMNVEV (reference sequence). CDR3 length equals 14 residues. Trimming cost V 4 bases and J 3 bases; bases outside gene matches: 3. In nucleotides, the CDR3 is TGTGCCAGCAGTTCGGACAGGGGTCACTATGGCTACACCTTC. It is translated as CASSSDRGHYGYTF.

DNA for the CDR3: TGTGCCAGCTCACCTCGACAGAACACTGAAGCTTTCTTT. It translates to CASSPRQNTEAFF. The chain is built from TRBV18 and TRBJ1-1; D is ambiguous. The V gene lost 3 bases and the J gene lost 1 base, with 6 bases spanning the gap. CDR1 and CDR2 (germline): KGHSH, LQKENI. The CDR3 runs to 13 residues.

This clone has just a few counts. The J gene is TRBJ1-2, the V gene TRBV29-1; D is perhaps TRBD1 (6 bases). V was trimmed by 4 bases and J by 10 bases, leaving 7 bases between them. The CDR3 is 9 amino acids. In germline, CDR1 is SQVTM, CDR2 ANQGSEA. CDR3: CSVGTDYTF. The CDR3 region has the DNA TGCAGCGTTGGGACAGACTACACCTTC.

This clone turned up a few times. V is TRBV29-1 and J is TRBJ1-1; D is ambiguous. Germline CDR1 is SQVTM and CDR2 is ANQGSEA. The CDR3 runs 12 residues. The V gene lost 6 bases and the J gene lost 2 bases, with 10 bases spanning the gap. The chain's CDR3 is CSVVPTNTEAFF. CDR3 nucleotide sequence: TGCAGCGTCGTCCCTACCAACACTGAAGCTTTCTTT.

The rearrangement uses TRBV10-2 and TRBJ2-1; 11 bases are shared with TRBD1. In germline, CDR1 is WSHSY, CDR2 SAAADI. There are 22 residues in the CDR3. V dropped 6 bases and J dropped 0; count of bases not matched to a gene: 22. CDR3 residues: CASRPKSGIGTGGSSSYNEQFF. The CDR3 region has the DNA TGCGCCAGCAGGCCGAAGTCAGGGATCGGGACAGGGGGATCAAGCTCCTACAATGAGCAGTTCTTC.

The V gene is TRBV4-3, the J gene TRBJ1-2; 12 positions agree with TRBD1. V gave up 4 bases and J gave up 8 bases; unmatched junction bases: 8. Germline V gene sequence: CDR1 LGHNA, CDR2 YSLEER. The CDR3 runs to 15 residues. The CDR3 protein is CASSPGQGAPDGYTF. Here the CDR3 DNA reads TGCGCCAGCAGCCCGGGACAGGGGGCGCCGGACGGCTACACCTTC.

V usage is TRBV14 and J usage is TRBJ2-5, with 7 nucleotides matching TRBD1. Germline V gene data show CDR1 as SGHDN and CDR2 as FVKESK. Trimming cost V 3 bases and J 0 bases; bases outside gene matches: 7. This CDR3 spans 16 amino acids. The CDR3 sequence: CASSQWAGGYQETQYF. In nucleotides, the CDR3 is TGTGCCAGCAGCCAGTGGGCAGGGGGATACCAAGAGACCCAGTACTTC.

The CDR3 DNA follows: TGCGCCAGCAGCCAAGGGGGCCGAAACTATGGCTACACCTTC. The encoded protein is CASSQGGRNYGYTF. This sequence joins TRBV4-3 and TRBJ1-2; the D gene is possibly TRBD1 (5 bases). The CDR3 spans 14 residues. Trimming left V 1 base short and J 2 bases short, with 8 bases between. Germline V gene lookup returns CDR1 LGHNA and CDR2 YSLEER.

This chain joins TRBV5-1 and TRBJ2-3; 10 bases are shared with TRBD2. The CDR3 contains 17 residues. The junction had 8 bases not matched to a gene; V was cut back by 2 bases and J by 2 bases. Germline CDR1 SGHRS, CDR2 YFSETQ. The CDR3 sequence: CASSFPIAGGVTDTQYF. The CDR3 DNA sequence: TGCGCCAGCAGCTTCCCCATAGCGGGGGGCGTCACAGATACGCAGTATTTT.

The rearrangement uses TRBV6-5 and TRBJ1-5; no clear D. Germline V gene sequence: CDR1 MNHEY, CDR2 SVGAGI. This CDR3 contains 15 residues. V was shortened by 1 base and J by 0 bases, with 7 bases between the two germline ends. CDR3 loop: CASSYYRYSNQPQHF. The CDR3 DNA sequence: TGTGCCAGCAGTTACTACCGCTATAGCAATCAGCCCCAGCATTTT.

CDR3 in amino acids: CASSYQWQNYEQYF. CDR3 DNA: TGTGCCAGCAGTTACCAGTGGCAGAACTACGAGCAGTACTTC. The rearrangement links TRBV6-5 to TRBJ2-7; no clear D. The CDR3 consists of 14 residues. V was shortened by 2 bases and J by 3 bases, with 11 bases between the two germline ends. CDR1 and CDR2 (germline): MNHEY, SVGAGI.